The sample holds a few counts of the clone carrying this TCR beta chain. The sample is drawn from a study of naive and memory T cell subsets. This CDR3 region has 15 residues. V shed 2 bases, J shed 7 bases, and the junction held 5 bases outside the gene matches. Per germline, CDR1 SGHNT and CDR2 YENEEA. Both TRBC1 and TRBC2 were covered by a beta constant-region primer of two equimolar oligonucleotides. TCRdb re-analysed the UMI-ligation and nested PCR reads in MiXCR, keeping a single row per CDR3 protein. This table has about 90,000 distinct CDR3 sequences, 7% appearing once. The clonotype comes from a human donor in good health. The source material was central memory CD4+ T cells from blood. The J gene is TRBJ2-1, the V gene TRBV11-3, with 10 bases identical to TRBD2. The CDR3 sequence is CASSLLAGAGNEQFF. Written as DNA, the CDR3 is TGTGCCAGCAGCTTACTAGCGGGAGCGGGAAATGAGCAGTTCTTC.